Listed below are T cell receptor beta chains from one sample, sequenced in a study of regulatory T cells in long-lasting Graves disease. One entry per CDR3 protein, called by TCRdb with MiXCR from the multiplex PCR reads. Among some 200,000 distinct CDR3 sequences listed, roughly a fifth were seen once. These data also formed part of another study, on T cells in Graves' hyperthyroidism and ophthalmopathy.

Sequenced material: peripheral blood mononuclear cells (PBMCs), taken at new diagnosis, from a patient treated with antithyroid drugs. The receptors were sampled from a woman in her thirties with Graves disease. CDR3s include the opening cysteine and the closing phenylalanine or tryptophan. The D gene is left open where the match is weak. Clone size appears in some rows only: once, few, many, or a class for an expanded clone.

V gene	J gene	D gene	clone size	CDR3 DNA	CDR3 protein
TRBV18	TRBJ2-3	NA	many	TGTGCCAGCACGAGGACAGGCACAGATACGCAGTATTTT	CASTRTGTDTQYF
TRBV19	TRBJ1-3	NA	few	TGTGCCAGTAGTATGCGTATGACTGGAAACACCATATATTTT	CASSMRMTGNTIYF
TRBV27	TRBJ2-5	NA	many	TGTGCCAGCAATAAGGGGGGGCCCAAAGAGACCCAGTACTTC	CASNKGGPKETQYF
TRBV11-2	TRBJ2-7	TRBD2	many	TGTGCCAGCAGCTTCCCAGGGACTAGCGGGAGATACGAGCAGTACTTC	CASSFPGTSGRYEQYF
TRBV20-1	TRBJ2-7	NA	many	TGCAGTGCTGGGGGCCCGGGTAGCTCCTACGAGCAGTACTTC	CSAGGPGSSYEQYF
TRBV7-9	TRBJ1-5	TRBD1	few	TGTGCCAGCAGCGCGGGACAGTTGGTAGGGGCCCAGCATTTT	CASSAGQLVGAQHF
TRBV7-9	TRBJ1-1	NA	NA	TGTGCCAGCGGCTTAGCTCTCCGGAAGGCTTTCTTT	CASGLALRKAFF
TRBV12-3/TRBV12-4	TRBJ2-3	NA	many	TGTGCCAGCAGTTTAAGGGTGGTAGATACGCAGTATTTT	CASSLRVVDTQYF
TRBV28	TRBJ1-2	TRBD1	many	TGTGCCAGCAGTTTCCCCGGACAGGGACCCAACTATGGCTACACCTTC	CASSFPGQGPNYGYTF
TRBV9	TRBJ2-1	TRBD2	many	TGTGCCAGCAGCGCCGCCCCGACTAGCAACCGCGAGCAGTTCTTC	CASSAAPTSNREQFF
TRBV2	TRBJ2-3	TRBD2	NA	TGTGCCAGCAAGGTTGGGGGGGGGGCAGATACGCAGTATTTT	CASKVGGGADTQYF
TRBV6-1	TRBJ2-1	TRBD1	many	TGTGCCAGCAGTACCCGGACAGGGGGTTCGGATGAGCAGTTCTTC	CASSTRTGGSDEQFF
TRBV11-2	TRBJ2-3	TRBD2	NA	TGTGCCAGCAGCATCGGGACTAGCGGGGGGGCGGCGGATACGCAGTATTTT	CASSIGTSGGAADTQYF
TRBV27	TRBJ2-3	NA	many	TGTGCCAGCAGTTTTTCGGGACGGTCCACAGATACGCAGTATTTT	CASSFSGRSTDTQYF
TRBV27	TRBJ2-7	NA	many	TGTGCCAGCAGTTTCGGCAGAGACTACGAGCAGTACTTC	CASSFGRDYEQYF
TRBV5-1	TRBJ2-5	NA	many	TGCGCCAGCAGCTTGGCCTCCGGGGGAAAGGGGGCTCAAGAGACCCAGTACTTC	CASSLASGGKGAQETQYF
TRBV7-8	TRBJ2-1	TRBD2	many	TGTGCCAGCAGCCTCCGGGGGGGGAGCTCCTACAATGAGCAGTTCTTC	CASSLRGGSSYNEQFF
TRBV6-1	TRBJ2-7	NA	many	TGTGCCAGCACGCAGCAGGGCTACTACGAGCAGTACTTC	CASTQQGYYEQYF
TRBV12-3/TRBV12-4	TRBJ1-6	TRBD1	NA	TGTGCCGGCAGGGGGGGGTCTCTGCGGCACTATAATCCACCCCTCCACTTT	CAGRGGSLRHYNPPLHF
TRBV27	TRBJ1-2	NA	NA	TGTGCCAGCAGTTTCGGTTTTCTAAGACTCGGTGCTCTTCTCCACTATGGCTACACCTTC	CASSFGFLRLGALLHYGYTF
TRBV19	TRBJ1-5	NA	many	TGTGCCAGTAGTACAGTGACAGGCAATCAGCCCCAGCATTTT	CASSTVTGNQPQHF
TRBV2	TRBJ1-5	NA	many	TGTGCCAGCAGTGGGTCTTATGGCAATCAGCCCCAGCATTTT	CASSGSYGNQPQHF
TRBV7-2	TRBJ1-2	NA	many	TGTGCCAGCAGCTTAGACGGGACACCCAGGGCTGGCTACACCTTC	CASSLDGTPRAGYTF
TRBV10-1	TRBJ1-1	TRBD1	many	TGCGCCAGCAGTGAGAAACAGGGGGGAGAAAGAACTGAAGCTTTCTTT	CASSEKQGGERTEAFF